These 2 T cell receptor beta chains share one sample of origin, sequenced in a study of T cells after somatic rescue of genetic block (dated by TCRdb to the early 2020s). The library was prepared using the immunoSEQ multiplex PCR assay. TCRdb took over this immuneACCESS table, retaining in-frame rearrangements with V and J assigned. Such tables are incomplete; in checked studies, under half of the missing clones stem from an unresolved V gene, and the remainder is unexplained. This sample is represented by under 150,000 clones; under 95% of them were singletons. The ten largest make up approximately 1.3% of the sample. The specimen sequenced was peripheral blood mononuclear cells (PBMCs). Receptors originate from a woman aged 18-30 years.

A single count supports this clone. The chain has TRBV4-2 and TRBJ2-3; D ambiguous. The V gene lost 0 bases and the J gene lost 0 bases, with 13 bases spanning the gap. The CDR3 has 17 amino acids. CDR1 is LGHNA, CDR2 YNFKEQ, per germline. This CDR3 is CASSQDVGSISTDTQYF. CDR3 nucleotides: TGTGCCAGCAGCCAAGATGTCGGCTCGATTAGCACAGATACGCAGTATTTT.

CDR3 sequence (DNA): TGTGCCAGCAGTTTAAAGGGGGCCCCGAACACCGGGGAGCTGTTTTTT. It encodes CASSLKGAPNTGELFF. The chain is built from TRBV27 and TRBJ2-2; 7 nucleotides align to TRBD1. V shed 2 bases, J shed 0 bases, and the junction held 3 bases outside the gene matches. The CDR3 is made up of 16 amino acids. Looked up from germline, CDR1 is MNHEY and CDR2 is SMNVEV (reference sequence).